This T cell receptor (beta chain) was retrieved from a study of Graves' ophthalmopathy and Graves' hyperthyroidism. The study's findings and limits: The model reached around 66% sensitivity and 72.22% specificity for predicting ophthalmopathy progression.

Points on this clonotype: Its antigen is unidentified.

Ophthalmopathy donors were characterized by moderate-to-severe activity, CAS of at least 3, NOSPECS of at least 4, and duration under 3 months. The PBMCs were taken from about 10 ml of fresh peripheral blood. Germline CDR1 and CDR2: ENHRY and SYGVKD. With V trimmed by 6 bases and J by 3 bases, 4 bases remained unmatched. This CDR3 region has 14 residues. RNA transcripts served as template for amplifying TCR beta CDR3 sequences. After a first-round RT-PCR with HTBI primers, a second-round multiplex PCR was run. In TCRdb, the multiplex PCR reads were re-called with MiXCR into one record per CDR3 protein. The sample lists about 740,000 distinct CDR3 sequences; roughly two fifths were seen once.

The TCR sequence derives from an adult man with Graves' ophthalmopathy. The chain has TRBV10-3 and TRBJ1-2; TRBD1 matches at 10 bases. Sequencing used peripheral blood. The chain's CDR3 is CAISRDRGDYGYTF. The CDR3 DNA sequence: TGTGCCATCAGCCGGGACAGGGGAGACTATGGCTACACCTTC.